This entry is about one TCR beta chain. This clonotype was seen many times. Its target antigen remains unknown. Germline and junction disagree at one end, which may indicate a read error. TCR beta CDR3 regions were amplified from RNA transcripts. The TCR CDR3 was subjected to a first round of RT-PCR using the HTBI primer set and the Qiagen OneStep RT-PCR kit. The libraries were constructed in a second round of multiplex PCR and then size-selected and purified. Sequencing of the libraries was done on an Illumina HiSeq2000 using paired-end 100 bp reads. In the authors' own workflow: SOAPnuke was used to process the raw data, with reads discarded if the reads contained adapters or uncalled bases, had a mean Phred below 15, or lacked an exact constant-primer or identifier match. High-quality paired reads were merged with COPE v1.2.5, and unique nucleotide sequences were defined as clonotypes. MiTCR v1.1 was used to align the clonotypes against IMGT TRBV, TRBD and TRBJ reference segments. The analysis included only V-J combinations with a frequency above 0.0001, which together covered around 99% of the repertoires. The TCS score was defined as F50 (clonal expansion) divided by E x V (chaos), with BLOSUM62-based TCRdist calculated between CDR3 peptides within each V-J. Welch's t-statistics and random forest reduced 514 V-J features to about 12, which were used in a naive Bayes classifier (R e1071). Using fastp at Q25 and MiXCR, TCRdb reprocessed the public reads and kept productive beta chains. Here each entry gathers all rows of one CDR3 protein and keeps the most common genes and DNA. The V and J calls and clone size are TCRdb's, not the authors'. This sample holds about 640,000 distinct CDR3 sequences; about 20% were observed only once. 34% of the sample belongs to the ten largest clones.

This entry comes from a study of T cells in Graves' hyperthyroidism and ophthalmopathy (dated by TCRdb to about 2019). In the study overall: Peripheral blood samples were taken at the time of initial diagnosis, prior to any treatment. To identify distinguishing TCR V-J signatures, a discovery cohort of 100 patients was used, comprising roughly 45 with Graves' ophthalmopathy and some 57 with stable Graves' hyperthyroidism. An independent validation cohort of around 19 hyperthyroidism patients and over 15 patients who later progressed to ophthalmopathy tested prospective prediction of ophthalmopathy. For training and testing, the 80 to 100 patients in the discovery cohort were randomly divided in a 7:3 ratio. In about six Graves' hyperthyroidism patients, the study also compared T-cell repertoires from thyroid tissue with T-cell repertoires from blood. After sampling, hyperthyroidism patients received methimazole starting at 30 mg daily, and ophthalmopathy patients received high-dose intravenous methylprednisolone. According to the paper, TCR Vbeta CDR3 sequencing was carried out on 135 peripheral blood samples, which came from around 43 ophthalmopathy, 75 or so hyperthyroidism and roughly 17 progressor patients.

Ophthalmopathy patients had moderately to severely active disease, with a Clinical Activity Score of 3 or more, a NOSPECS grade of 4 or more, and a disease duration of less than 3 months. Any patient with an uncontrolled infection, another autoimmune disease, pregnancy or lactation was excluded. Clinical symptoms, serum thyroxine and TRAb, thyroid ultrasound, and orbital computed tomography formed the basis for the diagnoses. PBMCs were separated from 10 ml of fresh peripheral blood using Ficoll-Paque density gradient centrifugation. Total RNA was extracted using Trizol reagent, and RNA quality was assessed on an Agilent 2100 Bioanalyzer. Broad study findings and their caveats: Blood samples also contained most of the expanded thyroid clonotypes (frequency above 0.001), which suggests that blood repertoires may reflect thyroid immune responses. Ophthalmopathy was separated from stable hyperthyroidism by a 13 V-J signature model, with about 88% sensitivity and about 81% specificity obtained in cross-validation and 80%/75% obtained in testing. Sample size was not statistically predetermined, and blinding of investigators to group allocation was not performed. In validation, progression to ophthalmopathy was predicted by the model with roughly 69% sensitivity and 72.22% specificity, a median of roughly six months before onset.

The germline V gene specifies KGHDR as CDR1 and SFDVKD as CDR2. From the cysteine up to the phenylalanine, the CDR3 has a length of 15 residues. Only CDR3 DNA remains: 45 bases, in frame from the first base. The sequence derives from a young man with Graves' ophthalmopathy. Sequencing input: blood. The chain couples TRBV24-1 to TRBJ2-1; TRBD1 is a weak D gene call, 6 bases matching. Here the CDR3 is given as CATTDTGSSYNEQFF. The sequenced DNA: TGTGCCACCACTGATACAGGGAGCTCCTACAATGAGCAGTTCTTC.